This T cell receptor beta chain was captured in a study of read filtering for tumor transcriptome and immune sequencing. On this clonotype: This may come from a read error, since a much larger clone is one base off. The conserved phenylalanine or tryptophan is not found at the CDR3 terminus, so this likely reflects a read error.

The CDR3 runs 13 residues. Deletions cut 2 bases from V and 4 bases from J, with 6 bases between. Per germline, CDR1 WSHSY and CDR2 SAAADI. The library was built from around 400 ng RNA with molecular barcoded adaptors for alpha/delta and beta/gamma chains. TCRdb re-derived calls from the reads in MiXCR, one entry per CDR3 protein. The sample has over 50,000 distinct CDR3 sequences, approximately 20% seen once. The chain links TRBV10-2 to TRBJ1-5; D unclear. Sequenced input: a population of CD138-negative cells sorted from bone marrow. This TCR derives from a donor aged 40 or over with multiple myeloma. The CDR3 DNA is TGCGCCAGCAGTGAGAATGGGAATCAGCCCCAGCATTCT. Residues: CASSENGNQPQHS.